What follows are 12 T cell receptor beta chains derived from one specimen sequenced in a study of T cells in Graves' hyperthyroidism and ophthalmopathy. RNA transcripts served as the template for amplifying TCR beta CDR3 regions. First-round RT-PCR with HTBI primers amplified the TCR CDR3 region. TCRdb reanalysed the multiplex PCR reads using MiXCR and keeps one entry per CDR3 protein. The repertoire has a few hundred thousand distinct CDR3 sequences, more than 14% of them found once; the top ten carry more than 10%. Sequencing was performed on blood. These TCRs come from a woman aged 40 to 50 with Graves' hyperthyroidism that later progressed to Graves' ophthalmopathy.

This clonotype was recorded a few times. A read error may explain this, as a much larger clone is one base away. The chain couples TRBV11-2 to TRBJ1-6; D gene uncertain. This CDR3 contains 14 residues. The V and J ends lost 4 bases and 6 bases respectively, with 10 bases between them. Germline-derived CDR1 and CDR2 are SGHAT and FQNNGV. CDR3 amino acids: CASSSQELNSPLHF. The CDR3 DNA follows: TGTGCCAGCAGCTCCCAAGAACTTAATTCACCCCTCCACTTT. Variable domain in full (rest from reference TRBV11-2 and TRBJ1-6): EAGVAQSPRYKIIEKRQSVAFWCNPISGHATLYWYQQILGQGPKLLIQFQNNGVVDDSQLPKDRFSAERLKGVDSTLKIQPAKLEDSAVYLCASSSQELNSPLHFGNGTRLTVT.

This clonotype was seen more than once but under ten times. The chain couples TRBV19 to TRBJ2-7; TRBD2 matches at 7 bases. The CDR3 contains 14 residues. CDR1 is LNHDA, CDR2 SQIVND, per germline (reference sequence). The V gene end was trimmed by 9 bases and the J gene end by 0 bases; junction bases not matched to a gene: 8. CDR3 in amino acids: CASCPGGSSYEQYF. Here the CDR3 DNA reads TGTGCCAGCTGCCCGGGAGGTAGCTCCTACGAGCAGTACTTC. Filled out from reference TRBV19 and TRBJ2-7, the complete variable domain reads DGGITQSPKYLFRKEGQNVTLSCEQNLNHDAMYWYRQDPGQGLRLIYYSQIVNDFQKGDIAEGYSVSREKKESFPLTVTSAQKNPTAFYLCASCPGGSSYEQYFGPGTRLTVT.

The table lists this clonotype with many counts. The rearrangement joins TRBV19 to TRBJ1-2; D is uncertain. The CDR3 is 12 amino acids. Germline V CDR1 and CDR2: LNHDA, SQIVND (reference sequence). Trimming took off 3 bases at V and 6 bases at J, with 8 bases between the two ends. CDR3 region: CASSIAGDGYTF. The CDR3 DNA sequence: TGTGCCAGTAGTATCGCCGGCGATGGCTACACCTTC.

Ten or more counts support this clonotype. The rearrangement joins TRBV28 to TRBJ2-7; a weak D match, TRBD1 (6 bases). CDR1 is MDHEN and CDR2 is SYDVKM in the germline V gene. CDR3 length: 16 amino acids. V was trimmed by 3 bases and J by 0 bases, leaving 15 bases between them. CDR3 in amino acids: CASSFSPMGASYEQYF. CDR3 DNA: TGTGCCAGCAGTTTCTCCCCAATGGGGGCCTCCTACGAGCAGTACTTC.

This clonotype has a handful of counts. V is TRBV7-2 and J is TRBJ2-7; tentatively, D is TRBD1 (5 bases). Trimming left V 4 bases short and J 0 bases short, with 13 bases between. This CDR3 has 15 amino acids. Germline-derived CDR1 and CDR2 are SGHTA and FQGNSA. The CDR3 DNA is TGTGCCAGCAGCTCGAACAGGTTCCCCTCCTACGAGCAGTACTTC. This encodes CASSSNRFPSYEQYF.

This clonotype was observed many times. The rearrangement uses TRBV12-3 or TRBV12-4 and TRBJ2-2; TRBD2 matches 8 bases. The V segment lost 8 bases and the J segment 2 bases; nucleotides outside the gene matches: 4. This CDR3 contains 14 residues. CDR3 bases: TGTGCCAGCGGCGGGAGGCTCAACACCGGGGAGCTGTTTTTT. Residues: CASGGRLNTGELFF.

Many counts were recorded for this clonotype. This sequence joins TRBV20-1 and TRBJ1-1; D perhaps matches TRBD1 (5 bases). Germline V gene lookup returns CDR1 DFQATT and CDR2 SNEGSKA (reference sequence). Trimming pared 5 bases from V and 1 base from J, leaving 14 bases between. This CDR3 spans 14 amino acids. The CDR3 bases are TGCAGTGCTTATGCGGGGGGGTGGAACACTGAAGCTTTCTTT. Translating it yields CSAYAGGWNTEAFF.

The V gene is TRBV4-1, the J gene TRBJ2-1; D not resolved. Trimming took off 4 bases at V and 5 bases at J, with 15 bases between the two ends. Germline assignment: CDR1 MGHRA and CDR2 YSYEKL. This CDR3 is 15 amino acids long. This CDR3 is CASSRVKGSHNEQFF. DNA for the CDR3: TGCGCCAGCAGCCGCGTAAAGGGTTCCCACAATGAGCAGTTCTTC.

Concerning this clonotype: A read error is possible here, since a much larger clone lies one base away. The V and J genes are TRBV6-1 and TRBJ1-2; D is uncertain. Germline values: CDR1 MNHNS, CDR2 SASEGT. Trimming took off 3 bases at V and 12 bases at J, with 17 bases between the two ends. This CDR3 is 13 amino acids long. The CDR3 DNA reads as TGTGCCAGCAGTGATCTGGACCGAGTAACCGACACCTTC. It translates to CASSDLDRVTDTF.

As DNA, the CDR3 is TGTGCCAGCAGCCAAATCACCCGAGGGGGGGGCACTGAAGCTTTCTTT. Its protein is CASSQITRGGGTEAFF. This chain uses TRBV4-2 with TRBJ1-1; D perhaps matches TRBD1 (6 bases). The CDR3 spans 16 residues. Trimming cost V 2 bases and J 4 bases, with 17 bases left between them. CDR1 and CDR2 from the germline V gene are LGHNA and YNFKEQ.

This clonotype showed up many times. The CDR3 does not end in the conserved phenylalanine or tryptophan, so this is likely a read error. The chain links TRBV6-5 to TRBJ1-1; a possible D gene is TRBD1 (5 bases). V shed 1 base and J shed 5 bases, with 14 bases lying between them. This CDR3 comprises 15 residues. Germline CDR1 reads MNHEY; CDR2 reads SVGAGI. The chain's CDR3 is CASSYLETGGTEAFL. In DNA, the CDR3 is TGTGCCAGCAGTTACTTAGAGACCGGGGGAACTGAAGCTTTCCTT.

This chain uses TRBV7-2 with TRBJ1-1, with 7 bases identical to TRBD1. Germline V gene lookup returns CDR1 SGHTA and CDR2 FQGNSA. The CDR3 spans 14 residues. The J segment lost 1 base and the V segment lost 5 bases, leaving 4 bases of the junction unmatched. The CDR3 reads CASSRNRGNTEAFF. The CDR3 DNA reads TGTGCCAGCAGCCGAAACAGGGGGAACACTGAAGCTTTCTTT.